The rows below give T cell receptor beta chains drawn from one sample of a study of CD8 T cells in ankylosing spondylitis. TCRdb redid the calling of the 5' RACE reads with MiXCR, one entry per CDR3 protein. The sample lists 500,000 to 550,000 distinct CDR3 sequences, 10% to 15% occurring once. The sequenced material came from blood, either unsorted or a sorted T cell fraction (not recorded which). These receptors were taken from a male donor with ankylosing spondylitis. The CDR3 runs from the conserved cysteine through the conserved F or W. The D gene is left open where the match is weak. Clone size, where shown, is once, few, many, or a class for clones that have expanded.

size	J	V	D	DNA	CDR3
.	TRBJ1-1	TRBV7-9	.	TGTGCCAGCAGCCTAAACGGAATCGGCACTGAAGCTTTCTTT	CASSLNGIGTEAFF
.	TRBJ2-4	TRBV15	.	TGTGCCACCAGCAGAGGCAGGGAGGTAAACATTCAGTACTTC	CATSRGREVNIQYF
.	TRBJ1-1	TRBV10-1	TRBD1	TGCGCCAGCAGAAGGGACAGGACGAACACTGAAGCTTTCTTT	CASRRDRTNTEAFF
few	TRBJ2-7	TRBV7-9	.	TGTGCCAGCACAAGACAGAGCTCCTACGAGCAGTACTTC	CASTRQSSYEQYF
.	TRBJ1-5	TRBV27	.	TGTGCCAGCAGTTTAAGGGGCCTCAATCAGCCCCAGCATTTT	CASSLRGLNQPQHF
.	TRBJ1-1	TRBV2	TRBD1	TGTGCCAGCATCCAACAGGGGGCCTACACTGAAGCTTTCTTT	CASIQQGAYTEAFF
.	TRBJ2-3	TRBV12-5	.	TGTGCTAGTGGTTTGGTACTCGATACGCAGTATTTT	CASGLVLDTQYF
.	TRBJ2-3	TRBV10-3	.	TGTGCCATCAGTGCGGGGGCGGGAGTCACAGATACGCAGTATTTT	CAISAGAGVTDTQYF
many	TRBJ1-4	TRBV12-3/TRBV12-4	.	TGTGCCAGCAGAGACAAGGCGCAGAGTGAAAAACTGTTTTTT	CASRDKAQSEKLFF
.	TRBJ2-1	TRBV5-4	.	TGTGCCAGCGAAGGGGGTGGGTCCTACAATGAGCAGTTCTTC	CASEGGGSYNEQFF
few	TRBJ1-2	TRBV29-1	.	TGCAGCGTTTCCGGCGGTGACTATGGCTACACCTTC	CSVSGGDYGYTF
.	TRBJ1-1	TRBV5-8	TRBD1	TGTGCCAGCAGTACAGGGGTCCCGAACACTGAAGCTTTCTTT	CASSTGVPNTEAFF
.	TRBJ1-1	TRBV27	TRBD1	TGTGCCAGCAGTTTAATCGGCAGGGGGCGAACTGAAGCTTTCTTT	CASSLIGRGRTEAFF
.	TRBJ1-1	TRBV20-1	TRBD1	TGCAGTGCTTACCTGTCGGGACAGCGCGAAGCTTTCTTT	CSAYLSGQREAFF
many	TRBJ2-1	TRBV27	TRBD2	TGTGCCAGCAGTTTAGGGACTAGCGGGAGGAATTACAATGAGCAGTTCTTC	CASSLGTSGRNYNEQFF
many	TRBJ1-1	TRBV4-1	.	TGCGCCAGCAGCCACCGGACAGTGTTGAACACTGAAGCTTTCTTT	CASSHRTVLNTEAFF
few	TRBJ2-2	TRBV12-3/TRBV12-4	.	TGTGCCAGCACGGGGGCACGAGAGCTGTTTTTT	CASTGARELFF
many	TRBJ2-1	TRBV10-3	TRBD2	TGTGCCATCAGTGGATCCTACCTAGCGGGAGGGGATGAGCAGTTCTTC	CAISGSYLAGGDEQFF
many	TRBJ2-1	TRBV5-1	.	TGCGCCAGCAGGGACGGCTTTAACAATGAGCAGTTCTTC	CASRDGFNNEQFF
.	TRBJ1-2	TRBV11-2	TRBD1	TGTGCCAGCAGCTTAGTCGTGACAGGGGTTGATGGCTACACCTTC	CASSLVVTGVDGYTF
.	TRBJ2-3	TRBV20-1	TRBD2	TGCAGTGCTAGTGGGGGACTAGCTAGCACAGATACGCAGTATTTT	CSASGGLASTDTQYF
many	TRBJ2-2	TRBV20-1	.	TGCAGTGCTAGAGATCTTCGGGGGACAACGAACACCGGGGAGCTGTTTTTT	CSARDLRGTTNTGELFF
.	TRBJ1-2	TRBV20-1	.	TGCAGTGCTAGCGCCTTTGGAAGTGATGGCTACACCTTC	CSASAFGSDGYTF
few	TRBJ2-1	TRBV10-3	TRBD1	TGTGCCATCAGTCCCGGGACAGGGTTCAATGAGCAGTTCTTC	CAISPGTGFNEQFF
few	TRBJ1-2	TRBV12-3/TRBV12-4	TRBD1	TGTGCCTGCGGACAGGATCTTGGGTATGGCTACACCTTC	CACGQDLGYGYTF
many	TRBJ1-5	TRBV10-3	.	TGTGCCATCAGAGGTGAAGGCAATCAGCCCCAGCATTTT	CAIRGEGNQPQHF
.	TRBJ2-2	TRBV2	TRBD1	TGTGCCAGCAGGGGGGACAGGTCATGGACCGGGGAGCTGTTTTTT	CASRGDRSWTGELFF
.	TRBJ2-3	TRBV18	.	TGTGCCAGCTCACCTCGGGTCTCGGGTACAGATACGCAGTATTTT	CASSPRVSGTDTQYF
many	TRBJ1-5	TRBV27	.	TGTGCCAGCAGTAAACGACAGGACTTTAGCAATCAGCCCCAGCATTTT	CASSKRQDFSNQPQHF
.	TRBJ1-5	TRBV20-1	.	TGCTGTGCTAGAAGGGGACTCGGGGGGAGCAATCAGCCCCAGCATTTT	CCARRGLGGSNQPQHF
few	TRBJ2-7	TRBV20-1	.	TGCAGTGCTAGAGTGCAACAGTTTACCGAGCAGTACTTC	CSARVQQFTEQYF
.	TRBJ2-1	TRBV20-1	TRBD2	TGCAGTGCCGAGCGGGCTAGCGGGAGCAATGAGCAGTTCTTC	CSAERASGSNEQFF
.	TRBJ2-1	TRBV2	.	TGTGCCAGCGCGATCCAGGGGATAGGCTACAATGAGCAGTTCTTC	CASAIQGIGYNEQFF
few	TRBJ2-1	TRBV12-5	TRBD2	TGTGCTAGTGGTTTGGTACGTCTAGCGGGAGGTATCTCCTACAATGAGCAGTTCTTC	CASGLVRLAGGISYNEQFF
many	TRBJ1-4	TRBV2	.	TGTGCCAGCAGTGAGGGAGTAGCTAATGAAAAACTGTTTTTT	CASSEGVANEKLFF
few	TRBJ2-3	TRBV30	TRBD2	TGTGCCTGGAGCAAGCAATCTAGCGGGAGGGGGAAGCCTACGCAGTATTTT	CAWSKQSSGRGKPTQYF
few	TRBJ2-1	TRBV18	TRBD2	TGTGCCAGCTCTAGGCGGGAGGGGAACTCCTACAATGAGCAGTTCTTC	CASSRREGNSYNEQFF
few	TRBJ2-1	TRBV18	TRBD2	TGTGCCAGCTACACCGGCACTAGCGGGCACAATGAGCAGTTCTTC	CASYTGTSGHNEQFF
.	TRBJ2-6	TRBV5-1	.	TGCGCCAGCAGCAACATACCGGGCACGGAGGCTGGGGCCAACGTCCTGACTTTC	CASSNIPGTEAGANVLTF
few	TRBJ2-3	TRBV20-1	.	TGCAGTGCTAGTCGGACAGAAACAGATACGCAGTATTTT	CSASRTETDTQYF
few	TRBJ2-1	TRBV20-1	.	TGCAGTGCTGGAGGATTTAGCGGCCCGCAAATGGGGGGGCAGTTCTTC	CSAGGFSGPQMGGQFF
few	TRBJ1-2	TRBV29-1	.	TGCAGCATGCCCCGAGGGGACTATGGCTACACCTTC	CSMPRGDYGYTF